This TCR beta chain was captured in a study of T cells in women clearing cervical HPV infection. As for the study in general: Women with histologically confirmed HPV16-related CIN3 or worse, 2 with invasive cancer, served as cases.

The protocol was immunoSEQ multiplex PCR, while the TCRdb copy is restricted to in-frame clones and leaves out a portion. The listing contains over 30,000 clones. General study results and limits: TRBV6-7 relative abundance averaged around 0.11% in cases and more than 0.15% in controls.

Trimming took 3 bases from V and 5 from J, leaving 20 bases between them. The CDR3 loop spans 17 amino acids. Germline assignment: CDR1 LNHDA and CDR2 SQIVND (reference sequence). A remark on this clone: The antigen is not known. The CDR3 end falls 3 residues outside the read, so it is completed with the germline J gene.

This chain links TRBV19 with TRBJ2-1, with D possibly TRBD2 on 5 matching bases. This sequence originates from a woman between 18 and 69 years old with a cervical HPV16 infection that either progressed to CIN3+ or cleared (not recorded which). Material for sequencing was blood buffy coat. The covered CDR3 bases are TGTGCCAGTAGTATTGGGATTCTCGGGGTGCCGGACAATGAG. Translation: CASSIGILGVPDNE. The whole CDR3 is CASSIGILGVPDNEQFF.